The present entry profiles one TCR beta chain with its context. Documented treatment: about 20 received Ad26.COV2.S at low or high dose, single or two shots; about 5 received placebo; per-sample allocation not given. Vaccine and placebo recipients were sampled on day 63 after the first injection. Sequencing used immunoSEQ multiplex PCR; TCRdb keeps in-frame clones, though not all of them. In the table there are roughly 380,000 clones, roughly 88% of which are singletons. The source of the sample is a study of Ad26.COV2.S vaccination and SARS-CoV-2 variants. CDR3 length: 13 residues. CDR1 is MNHEY, CDR2 SMNVEV, per germline (reference sequence). V shed 5 bases and J shed 8 bases, with 15 bases lying between them.

The starting material was peripheral blood, obtained in a trial of Ad26.COV2.S vaccine versus placebo. The genes are TRBV27 and TRBJ1-2; tentatively, D is TRBD1 (6 bases). The receptor was derived from a person aged 18-65 years who received the Ad26.COV2.S COVID-19 vaccine or a placebo. For the CDR3, the DNA is TGTGCCAGCAGTCCTGGGGGGCCGGTGGGCTACACCTTC. Protein sequence: CASSPGGPVGYTF.